This T cell receptor (beta chain) was captured by sequencing in a study of T cell changes during pregnancy in multiple sclerosis. Method: immunoSEQ multiplex PCR; TCRdb's copy keeps in-frame clones and lacks some. The data contain about 41,000 clones, approximately 90% of them singletons. Germline V gene lookup returns CDR1 GTSNPN and CDR2 SVGIG (reference sequence). The CDR3 sequence is 13 residues long. Sequenced here: CD4+ T cells from peripheral blood mononuclear cells, sampled in the first trimester of pregnancy. The chain links TRBV30 to TRBJ2-5; TRBD2 matches at 7 bases. This sequence was found in a female donor with multiple sclerosis, enrolled in a pregnancy study. CDR3 loop: CASSGREQETQYF. Here the CDR3 DNA reads TGTGCTTCAAGTGGGAGGGAACAAGAGACCCAGTACTTC.